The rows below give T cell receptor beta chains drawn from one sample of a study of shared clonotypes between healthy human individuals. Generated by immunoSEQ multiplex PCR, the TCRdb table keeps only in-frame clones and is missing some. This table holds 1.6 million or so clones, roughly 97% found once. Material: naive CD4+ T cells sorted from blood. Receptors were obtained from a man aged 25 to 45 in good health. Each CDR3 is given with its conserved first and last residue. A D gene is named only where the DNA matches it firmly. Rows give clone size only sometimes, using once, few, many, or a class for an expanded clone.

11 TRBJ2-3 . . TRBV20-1 TGCAGTGCTAGGCGTAAGGATACGCAGTATTTT CSARRKDTQYF
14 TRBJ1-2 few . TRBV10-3 TGTGCCATCAGCGGGACATCTTCGAACTATGGCTACACCTTC CAISGTSSNYGYTF
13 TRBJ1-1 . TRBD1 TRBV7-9 TGTGCCAGCAGCCGGACAGGGAACACTGAAGCTTTCTTT CASSRTGNTEAFF
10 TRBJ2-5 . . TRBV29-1 TGCAGCGTTGACGCGGGGACCCAGTACTTC CSVDAGTQYF
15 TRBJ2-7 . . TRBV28 TGTGCCAGCAGTCCCGGTGGCACGGTTTCCTACGAGCAGTACTTC CASSPGGTVSYEQYF
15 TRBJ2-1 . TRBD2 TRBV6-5 TGTGCCAGCAGACCACTAATAGCGGGGAAGGGTGAGCAGTTCTTC CASRPLIAGKGEQFF
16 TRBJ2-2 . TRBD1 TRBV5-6 TGTGCCAGCAGCCCGGCGGGACAGGGGTACCCCGGGGAGCTGTTTTTT CASSPAGQGYPGELFF
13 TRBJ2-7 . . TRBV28 TGTGCCATCCAAGACCGGAGGTGGTGGGAGCAGTACTTC CAIQDRRWWEQYF
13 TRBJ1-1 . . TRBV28 TGTGCCAGCAGCCGGGACTCGAACACTGAAGCTTTCTTT CASSRDSNTEAFF
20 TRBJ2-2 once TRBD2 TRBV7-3 TGTGCCAGCAGCTTAACTCCGCCTGGGGCTAGCGGGAGTAAGAGCGGGGAGCTGTTTTTT CASSLTPPGASGSKSGELFF
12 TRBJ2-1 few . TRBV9 TGTGCCACGTCAAGGGAGGACAATGAGCAGTTCTTC CATSREDNEQFF
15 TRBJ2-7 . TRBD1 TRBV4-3 TGCGCCAGCAGCCACCGACAGGGGGTTTCTTACGAGCAGTACTTC CASSHRQGVSYEQYF
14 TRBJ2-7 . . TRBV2 TGTGCCAGCACCCCCCGGCCTGAATCCTACGAGCAGTACTTC CASTPRPESYEQYF
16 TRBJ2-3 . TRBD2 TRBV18 TGTGCCAGCTCACCACGACGACTAGCGGGAGCAGATACGCAGTATTTT CASSPRRLAGADTQYF
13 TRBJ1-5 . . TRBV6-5 TGTGCCAGTCGGACCGGGGAGAATCAGCCCCAGCATTTT CASRTGENQPQHF
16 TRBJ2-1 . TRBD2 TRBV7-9 TGTGCCAGCAGCCCCCGGGGGGAGTGGTCCTACAATGAGCAGTTCTTC CASSPRGEWSYNEQFF
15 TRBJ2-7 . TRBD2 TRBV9 TGTGCCAGCAGCGTAGGAGGGACTAGGGCCTACGAGCAGTACTTC CASSVGGTRAYEQYF
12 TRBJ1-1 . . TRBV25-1 TGTGCCAGCAGGGTGGGGAACACTGAAGCTTTCTTT CASRVGNTEAFF
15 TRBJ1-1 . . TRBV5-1 TGCGCCAGCAGCGGACTCGGGACGGCCGACACTGAAGCTTTCTTT CASSGLGTADTEAFF
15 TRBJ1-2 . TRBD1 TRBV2 TGTGCCAGCATTCAGGACAGGGCCGGTAACTATGGCTACACCTTC CASIQDRAGNYGYTF
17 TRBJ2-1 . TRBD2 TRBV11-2 TGTGCCAGCAGCTTAGATCTAGCGGCGAGCTCCTACAATGAGCAGTTCTTC CASSLDLAASSYNEQFF
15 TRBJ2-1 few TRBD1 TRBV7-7 TGTGCCAGCAGTGAAAGCCGGGACAGGTTAAATGAGCAGTTCTTC CASSESRDRLNEQFF
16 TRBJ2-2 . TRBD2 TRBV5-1 TGCGCCAGCAGCTTGGAGGGACTATCCAACACCGGGGAGCTGTTTTTT CASSLEGLSNTGELFF
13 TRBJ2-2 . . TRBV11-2 TGTGCCAGCAGCTTAGATTATTCCGGGGAGCTGTTTTTT CASSLDYSGELFF
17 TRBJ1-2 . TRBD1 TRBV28 TGTGCCAGCAGGCCTGGACAGGGGGGGAATTCTCTCTATGGCTACACCTTC CASRPGQGGNSLYGYTF
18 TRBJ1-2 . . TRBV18 TGTGCCAGCTCACTCAGTCTACTGGGTGGGGACGATAACTATGGCTACACCTTC CASSLSLLGGDDNYGYTF
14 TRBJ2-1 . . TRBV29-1 TGCAGCGTTGTTGGGCTAGCGAGCTACAATGAGCAGTTCTTC CSVVGLASYNEQFF
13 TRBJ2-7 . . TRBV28 TGTGCCAGCACCCAGGGAGTGCGGGGCGAGCAGTACTTC CASTQGVRGEQYF
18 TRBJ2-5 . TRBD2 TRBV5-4 TGTGCCAGCAGCTTGACACGTCTCTATGGGGGAGGGAAGGAGACCCAGTACTTC CASSLTRLYGGGKETQYF
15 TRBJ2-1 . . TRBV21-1 TGTGCCAGCAGCAAAAAAGGCGACAGGGACAATGAGCAGTTCTTC CASSKKGDRDNEQFF
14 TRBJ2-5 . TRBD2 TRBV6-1 TGTGCCAGCAAAAGGCTAGCGGGAGGAGAGACCCAGTACTTC CASKRLAGGETQYF
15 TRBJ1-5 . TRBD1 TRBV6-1 TGTGCCAGCAGTGGACAGGGGGCCGGCAATCAGCCCCAGCATTTT CASSGQGAGNQPQHF
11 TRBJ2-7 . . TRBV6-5 TGTGCCAGCACGGAGGCCTACGAGCAGTACTTC CASTEAYEQYF
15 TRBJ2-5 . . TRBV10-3 TGTGCCATCAGTGAGTCGAAGACACCCCGGGAGACCCAGTACTTC CAISESKTPRETQYF
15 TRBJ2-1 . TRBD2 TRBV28 TGTGCCAGCAGCATCGGGACTAGCGACTACAATGAGCAGTTCTTC CASSIGTSDYNEQFF
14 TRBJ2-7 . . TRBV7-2 TGTGCCAGCAGCTTAGACTGGGGCTCCTACGAGCAGTACTTC CASSLDWGSYEQYF